This TCR beta chain comes out of a study of early T cells in non-severe SARS-CoV-2 infection. For the study at large: Unsorted whole-blood RNA was sequenced in bulk, leaving chains unpaired. Findings of the study overall: Anti-spike CD8 specificities were favored by VDJdb matching, whose results missed private and CD4 specificities.

Details on this clonotype: Antigen unknown.

The TCR library protocol was used to attach unique molecular identifiers. These identifiers were attached to individual cDNA molecules. TCRdb reanalysed the 5' RACE reads using MiXCR and keeps one entry per CDR3 protein. The sample lists 48,000 or so distinct CDR3 sequences, roughly 6.1% occurring once. The germline V gene encodes CDR1 MNHNS and CDR2 SASEGT. The CDR3 length is 14 residues. V was shortened by 6 bases and J by 5 bases, with 13 bases between the two germline ends. This material consisted of whole blood, taken at baseline. The receptor comes from an adult who was a healthcare worker with PCR-confirmed SARS-CoV-2 infection or an uninfected control (not recorded which). The chain employs TRBV6-1 and TRBJ1-4; TRBD1 is a possible D gene (5 bases). Here the CDR3 reads CASRRDRTNEKLFF. Here the CDR3 DNA reads TGTGCCAGCAGGCGAGACAGAACCAATGAAAAACTGTTTTTT.